The 5 T cell receptor beta chains in this list originate from one sample, sequenced in a study of CD8+CD57+ T cells in acquired aplastic anemia. Genomic DNA was employed as the template in profiling TCR beta VDJ and CDR3. TCRdb analysed the reads with MiXCR anew, one entry per CDR3 protein. The repertoire has 150,000 to 200,000 distinct CDR3 sequences, 64% of them found once; the top ten carry around 42%. Source material: sorted CD4+, CD8+, or CD8+CD57+ T cells (not recorded which) from PBMCs. These receptors all stem from a human donor with severe aplastic anemia or a healthy control (not recorded which).

This clonotype was found a few times. The chain is built from TRBV20-1 and TRBJ1-5; D call uncertain. Germline CDR1 reads DFQATT; CDR2 reads SNEGSKA (reference sequence). V was clipped by 4 bases and J by 1 base, with 11 bases between them. The CDR3 loop spans 14 amino acids. The CDR3 is CSATRGRSNQPQHF. The CDR3 DNA sequence: TGCAGTGCTACGCGGGGAAGGAGCAATCAGCCCCAGCATTTT.

This clonotype was seen many times. The V gene is TRBV20-1, the J gene TRBJ2-5; 7 bases agree with TRBD2. Germline assignment: CDR1 DFQATT and CDR2 SNEGSKA (reference sequence). The V and J ends lost 1 base and 0 bases, in that order; junction bases with no gene match: 2. CDR3 length equals 14 residues. The CDR3 DNA is TGCAGTGCTAGAGGGGGACTAAACCAAGAGACCCAGTACTTC. It yields the protein CSARGGLNQETQYF.

A few counts support this clonotype. V and J are TRBV3-1 and TRBJ2-4; D is possibly TRBD2 (8 bases). Germline V gives CDR1 LGHDT, CDR2 YNNKEL (reference sequence). The CDR3 runs 19 residues. Trimming removed 0 bases from V and 0 bases from J, with 18 bases in between. CDR3 amino acids: CASSQEDRIAGSAKNIQYF. For the CDR3, the DNA is TGTGCCAGCAGCCAAGAGGACAGGATAGCGGGGTCAGCCAAAAACATTCAGTACTTC.

This CDR3 reads CASSVGAGTGAREQYF. The CDR3 DNA sequence: TGTGCCAGCAGCGTAGGAGCAGGGACAGGCGCGAGGGAGCAGTACTTC. The rearrangement joins TRBV9 to TRBJ2-7, with 8 positions matching TRBD1. CDR3 length: 16 residues. Per germline, CDR1 SGDLS and CDR2 YYNGEE. Trimming removed 0 bases from V and 7 bases from J; junction bases left unmatched: 12.

This clonotype was seen many times. The chain couples TRBV2 to TRBJ2-7, with D perhaps matching TRBD2 (6 bases). Germline CDR1 and CDR2: SNHLY and FYNNEI. V lost 0 bases, J lost 0 bases, and 12 bases lay in between. This CDR3 comprises 16 residues. The CDR3 loop is CASSEAWGLPSYEQYF. The CDR3, as DNA: TGTGCCAGCAGTGAAGCGTGGGGACTTCCCTCCTACGAGCAGTACTTC.